This TCR beta chain was recorded in a study of cytomegalovirus exposure and HLA in healthy donors. Findings and limits, study-wide: Under in vitro conditions, a few CMV-associated chains were confirmed as specific for CMV antigens. It was 164 TCR beta chains that were listed as cytomegalovirus-associated.

This clone was counted a few times. Its antigen is unidentified. The study ran its PCR with 60 Vbeta and 13 Jbeta primers. Sequencing was performed with immunoSEQ multiplex PCR; in TCRdb, only in-frame clones are kept and a portion is missing. The data show roughly 120,000 clones, around 69% seen once. Germline V CDR1 and CDR2: SGHKS, YYEKEE (reference sequence). V shed 4 bases and J 7 bases; nucleotides not matched to a gene: 10. The CDR3 is 14 amino acids. The chain is built from TRBV5-5 and TRBJ2-7; TRBD2 matches 8 bases. Sequences were obtained from PBMCs. The receptor was isolated from a man in his forties or fifties in good health and CMV-seropositive. CDR3 in amino acids: CASSPGGAMGEQYF. CDR3 nucleotide sequence: TGTGCCAGCAGCCCGGGGGGGGCGATGGGGGAGCAGTACTTC.